These 10 T cell receptor beta chains share one sample of origin, sequenced in a study of T cell responses to AZD1222 COVID-19 vaccine. Some clones are missing from TCRdb's copy, which holds only in-frame ones; the method was immunoSEQ multiplex PCR. The table includes about 110,000 clones, around 91% detected once. Here the sequenced sample was peripheral blood, taken 28 days after the second AZD1222 dose. The receptors shown here come from an adult who received the AZD1222 COVID-19 vaccine.

The chain is built from TRBV5-4 and TRBJ2-2; 8 positions match TRBD1. Trimming at V came to 4 bases and at J to 7 bases, leaving 12 bases not matched to a gene. The germline CDR1 and CDR2 sequences are SGHNT and YYREEE (reference sequence). The length of the CDR3 is 16 residues. CDR3 sequence reads: CASSHLIRGRDGELFF. In DNA form, the CDR3 reads TGTGCCAGCAGCCACCTGATCAGGGGGCGGGACGGGGAGCTGTTTTTT.

This rearrangement joins TRBV5-1 to TRBJ1-1, with D hard to call. Per germline, CDR1 SGHRS and CDR2 YFSETQ. V lost 4 bases, J lost 11 bases, and 15 bases lay in between. This CDR3 region has 12 residues. The CDR3 reads CASSPDEHAAFF. Here the CDR3 DNA reads TGCGCCAGCAGCCCAGATGAACACGCGGCTTTCTTT.

The chain carries TRBV11-2 and TRBJ1-1, with D unclear. The germline CDR1 and CDR2 sequences are SGHAT and FQNNGV. The CDR3 runs to 12 residues. The ends were cut back, 1 base at V and 4 bases at J, with 4 bases in the middle. CDR3 loop: CASSLAGTEAFF. In nucleotides, the CDR3 is TGTGCCAGCAGCTTAGCGGGCACTGAAGCTTTCTTT.

The chain has TRBV29-1 and TRBJ1-1, with D perhaps TRBD1 (6 bases). The germline gives CDR1 SQVTM, CDR2 ANQGSEA. This CDR3 spans 15 amino acids. Trimming cost V 3 bases and J 1 base, with 15 bases left between them. In DNA form, the CDR3 reads TGCAGCGTTGACTTCACCAACAGGGCGAACACTGAAGCTTTCTTT. It yields the protein CSVDFTNRANTEAFF.

The CDR3 loop reads CASSYSRGLGSPLHF. The CDR3, as DNA: TGTGCCAGCAGTTACAGCCGGGGGTTAGGTTCACCCCTCCACTTT. The chain couples TRBV6-2 or TRBV6-3 to TRBJ1-6, with a weak D call TRBD1 (5 bases). This CDR3 is built from 15 residues. Per the germline V gene, CDR1 is MNHEY and CDR2 is SVGEGT. The V end lost 2 bases, the J end lost 9 bases, and 14 bases lay between the germline ends.

The chain uses TRBV27 and TRBJ2-7; no reliable D call. V shed 6 bases and J shed 8 bases, with 11 bases lying between them. The CDR3 is made up of 11 amino acids. Germline-derived CDR1 and CDR2 are MNHEY and SMNVEV (reference sequence). The CDR3 spells CASRGRVQQYF. CDR3 sequence (DNA): TGTGCCAGCAGGGGTCGGGTGCAGCAGTACTTC.

V and J are TRBV6-1 and TRBJ1-3; tentatively, D is TRBD1 (6 bases). Germline CDR1 reads MNHNS; CDR2 reads SASEGT. CDR3 length: 15 residues. Trimming removed 3 bases from V and 0 bases from J, with 9 bases in between. Here the CDR3 DNA reads TGTGCCAGCAGTGACGACAGGTACTCTGGAAACACCATATATTTT. It specifies CASSDDRYSGNTIYF.

This CDR3 reads CASSKQGTYGYTF. The CDR3 region has the DNA TGTGCCAGCAGTAAACAGGGGACTTATGGCTACACCTTC. The chain recombines TRBV6-5 with TRBJ1-2; 7 nucleotides match TRBD1. CDR3 length: 13 residues. J lost 5 bases, V lost 5 bases, and 5 bases had no gene match. The germline V gene has CDR1 MNHEY and CDR2 SVGAGI.

Comment on this clone: Other DNA sequences of this sample code for an identical CDR3. The V call is TRBV9, the J call TRBJ1-1; perhaps TRBD1 as D (5 bases). V was shortened by 0 bases and J by 0 bases, with 6 bases between the two germline ends. The CDR3 contains 14 residues. The germline V gene has CDR1 SGDLS and CDR2 YYNGEE. Here the CDR3 reads CASSVGGVNTEAFF. The DNA of the CDR3 is TGTGCCAGCAGCGTAGGAGGGGTGAACACTGAAGCTTTCTTT.

About this clone itself: This same CDR3 is encoded by further DNA sequences in the sample. This chain uses TRBV24-1 with TRBJ1-5; D unclear. The V gene's germline CDR1 is KGHDR and CDR2 SFDVKD. V was trimmed by 3 bases and J by 0 bases, leaving 5 bases between them. The CDR3 has 14 amino acids. This CDR3 is CATSDDYSNQPQHF. The CDR3 nucleotides are TGTGCCACCAGTGATGACTATAGCAATCAGCCCCAGCATTTT.